A selection of T cell receptor beta chains follows, all from one sample in a study of OX40 agonist ivuxolimab in advanced cancers. Profiled with immunoSEQ multiplex PCR; TCRdb holds only in-frame clones, not every one. The sample has over 30,000 clones, about 87% seen once; the top ten hold around 4%. This specimen consisted of CD4+ or CD8+ T cells sorted from blood, obtained in a trial of the OX40 agonist ivuxolimab. These receptors were taken from an adult with an advanced solid tumor such as melanoma, head and neck, liver or kidney cancer. Both conserved end residues are part of each CDR3. The D gene is left open where the match is weak. Clone size is shown for a subset of rows, as once, few, many or a class of expanded clone.

len,j_gene,abundance,v_gene,d_gene,CDR3aa,CDR3nt
17,TRBJ2-5,.,TRBV4-1,TRBD2,CASSQTRLAGVQETQYF,TGCGCCAGCAGCCAAACCCGACTAGCGGGAGTCCAAGAGACCCAGTACTTC
15,TRBJ2-5,.,TRBV28,.,CASSFELVTGETQYF,TGTGCCAGCAGTTTCGAGTTGGTGACAGGAGAGACCCAGTACTTC
16,TRBJ2-5,.,TRBV5-4,TRBD2,CASSYVAGGTQETQYF,TGTGCCAGCAGCTACGTAGCGGGGGGCACCCAAGAGACCCAGTACTTC
18,TRBJ2-2,.,TRBV1,.,CTSSRDPTSGGQYGELFF,TGCACCAGCAGCCGAGACCCCACTAGCGGAGGCCAATACGGGGAGCTGTTTTTT
15,TRBJ1-5,.,TRBV18,.,CASSPRGGGNQPQHF,TGTGCCAGCTCCCCACGGGGGGGCGGAAATCAGCCCCAGCATTTT
15,TRBJ1-1,.,TRBV5-1,TRBD1,CASSLTGVTFTEAFF,TGCGCCAGCAGCTTGACAGGGGTAACCTTCACTGAAGCTTTCTTT
15,TRBJ1-2,once,TRBV4-1,.,CASSPRPGANYGYTF,TGCGCCAGCAGCCCTCGCCCGGGAGCTAACTATGGCTACACCTTC
14,TRBJ2-3,once,TRBV9,TRBD2,CASSVASGGYGQYF,TGTGCCAGCAGCGTAGCTAGCGGAGGGTACGGGCAGTATTTT
20,TRBJ2-3,.,TRBV27,TRBD2,CASSSPLLRGLAGVTDTQYF,TGTGCCAGCAGTTCCCCCCTCCTTCGCGGGCTAGCGGGAGTCACAGATACGCAGTATTTT
15,TRBJ2-3,.,TRBV7-7,.,CASSLVGGETDTQYF,TGTGCTAGCAGCTTAGTAGGGGGAGAGACAGATACGCAGTATTTT
14,TRBJ2-4,once,TRBV6-5,.,CASSYSDYGNIQYF,TGTGCCAGCAGTTACTCGGACTATGGAAACATTCAGTACTTC
13,TRBJ1-2,.,TRBV28,.,CASSQRRAYGYTF,TGTGCCAGCAGCCAACGACGTGCCTATGGCTACACCTTC
16,TRBJ1-1,few,TRBV25-1,.,CASRPRTSTGNTEAFF,TGTGCCAGCAGGCCGAGGACCTCGACAGGGAACACTGAAGCTTTCTTT
17,TRBJ2-1,.,TRBV28,TRBD2,CASSLFDLAGGPGEQFF,TGTGCCAGCAGTTTATTCGACCTAGCGGGAGGGCCGGGTGAGCAGTTCTTC